This T cell receptor beta chain was documented in a study of regulatory T cells in long-lasting Graves disease. There are 12 residues in the CDR3. Per the germline V gene, CDR1 is MNHGY and CDR2 is SVAAGI. With 3 bases removed from V and 8 bases from J, the gap between germline ends came to 10 bases. Both iRepertoire HTBI primers and Arm-PCR of CDR3 regions were used to build the TCR beta libraries. TCRdb ran MiXCR on the multiplex PCR reads and lists one entry per CDR3 protein. The sample carries 250,000 to 300,000 distinct CDR3 sequences, approximately 18% recorded once. This clonotype appeared many times. Noted time point: newly diagnosed GD, antithyroid drugs for less than 3 months. PBMC-extracted RNA yielded the TCR library. This same sample was also part of a study on T cells in Graves' hyperthyroidism and ophthalmopathy. From that study: Stable Graves' hyperthyroidism denoted no ophthalmopathy progression over 18 months.

The TCR was taken from a woman in her twenties or thirties with Graves disease. This sequence joins TRBV6-9 and TRBJ1-2; D not resolved. The source was peripheral blood mononuclear cells (PBMCs), collected at new diagnosis, from a patient treated with antithyroid drugs. For the CDR3, the DNA is TGTGCCAGCAGTTACGGTCCCGACGGCTACACCTTC. Amino acid sequence: CASSYGPDGYTF.